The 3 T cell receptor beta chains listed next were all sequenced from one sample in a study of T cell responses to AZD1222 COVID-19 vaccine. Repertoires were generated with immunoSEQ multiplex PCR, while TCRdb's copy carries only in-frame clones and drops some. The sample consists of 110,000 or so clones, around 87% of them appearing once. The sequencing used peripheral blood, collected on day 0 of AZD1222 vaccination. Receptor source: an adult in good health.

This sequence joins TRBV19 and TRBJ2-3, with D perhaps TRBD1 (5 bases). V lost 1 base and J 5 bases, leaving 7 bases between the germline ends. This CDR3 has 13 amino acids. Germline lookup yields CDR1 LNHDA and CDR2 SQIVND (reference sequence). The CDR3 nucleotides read TGTGCCAGTAGTATAGGAAGGGGAGATACGCAGTATTTT. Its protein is CASSIGRGDTQYF.

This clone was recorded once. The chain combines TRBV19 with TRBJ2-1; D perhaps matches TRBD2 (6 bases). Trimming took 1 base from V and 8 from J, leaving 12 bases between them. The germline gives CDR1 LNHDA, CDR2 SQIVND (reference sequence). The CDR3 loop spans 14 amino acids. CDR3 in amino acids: CASSIGDWRDEQFF. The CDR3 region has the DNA TGTGCCAGTAGTATAGGGGACTGGCGGGATGAGCAGTTCTTC.

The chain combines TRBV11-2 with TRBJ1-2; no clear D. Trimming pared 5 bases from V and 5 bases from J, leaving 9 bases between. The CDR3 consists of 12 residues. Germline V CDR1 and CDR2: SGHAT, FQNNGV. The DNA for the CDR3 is TGTGCCAGCAGCCACACTGAGTATGGCTACACCTTC. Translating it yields CASSHTEYGYTF.